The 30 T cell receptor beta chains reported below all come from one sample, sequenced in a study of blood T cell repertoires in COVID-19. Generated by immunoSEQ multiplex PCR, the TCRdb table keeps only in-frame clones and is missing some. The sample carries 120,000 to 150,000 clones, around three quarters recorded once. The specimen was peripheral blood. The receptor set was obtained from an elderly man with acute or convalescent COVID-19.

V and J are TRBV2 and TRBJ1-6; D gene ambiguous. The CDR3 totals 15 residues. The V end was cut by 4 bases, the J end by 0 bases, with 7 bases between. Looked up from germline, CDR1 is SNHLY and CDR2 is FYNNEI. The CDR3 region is CASSVRSSYNSPLHF. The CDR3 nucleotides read TGTGCCAGCAGTGTCCGGAGCTCCTATAATTCACCCCTCCACTTT. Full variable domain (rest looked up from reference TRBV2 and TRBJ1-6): EPEVTQTPSHQVTQMGQEVILRCVPISNHLYFYWYRQILGQKVEFLVSFYNNEISEKSEIFDDQFSVERPDGSNFTLKIRSTKLEDSAMYFCASSVRSSYNSPLHFGNGTRLTVT.

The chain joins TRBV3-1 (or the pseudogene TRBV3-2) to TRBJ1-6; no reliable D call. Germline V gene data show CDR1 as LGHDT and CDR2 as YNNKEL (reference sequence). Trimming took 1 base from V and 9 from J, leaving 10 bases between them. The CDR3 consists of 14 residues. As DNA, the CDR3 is TGTGCCAGCAGCCAAGTGCAGGCACTTTCACCCCTCCACTTT. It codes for CASSQVQALSPLHF.

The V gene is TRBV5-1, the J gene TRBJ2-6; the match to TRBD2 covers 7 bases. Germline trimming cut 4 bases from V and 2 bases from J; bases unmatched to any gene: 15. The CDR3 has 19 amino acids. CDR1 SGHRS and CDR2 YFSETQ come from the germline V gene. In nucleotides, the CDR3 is TGCGCCAGCAGCCCCGCGGGGGAAAAAGGCTTCGCTGGGGCCAACGTCCTGACTTTC. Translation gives CASSPAGEKGFAGANVLTF.

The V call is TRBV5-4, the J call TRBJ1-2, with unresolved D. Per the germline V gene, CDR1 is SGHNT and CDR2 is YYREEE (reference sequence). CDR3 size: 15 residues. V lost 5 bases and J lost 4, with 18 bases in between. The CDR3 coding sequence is TGTGCCAGCAGTTATTACCAAATACAGTCCTATGGCTACACCTTC. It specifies CASSYYQIQSYGYTF. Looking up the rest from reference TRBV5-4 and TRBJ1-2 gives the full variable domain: ETGVTQSPTHLIKTRGQQVTLRCSSQSGHNTVSWYQQALGQGPQFIFQYYREEENGRGNFPPRFSGLQFPNYSSELNVNALELDDSALYLCASSYYQIQSYGYTFGSGTRLTVV.

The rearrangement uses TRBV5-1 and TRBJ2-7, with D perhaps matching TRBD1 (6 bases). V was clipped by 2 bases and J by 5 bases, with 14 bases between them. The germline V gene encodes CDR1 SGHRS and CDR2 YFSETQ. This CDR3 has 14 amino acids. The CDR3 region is CASSFYRDGHEQYF. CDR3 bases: TGCGCCAGCAGCTTCTACAGGGATGGCCACGAGCAGTACTTC.

The CDR3 nucleotides read TGTGCCAGTAGAATGACAGATTCACCCCTCCACTTT. Amino acid sequence: CASRMTDSPLHF. The chain couples TRBV19 to TRBJ1-6; weak D call: TRBD1 (5 bases). Trimming left V 6 bases short and J 8 bases short, with 8 bases between. In germline, CDR1 is LNHDA, CDR2 SQIVND (reference sequence). The CDR3 contains 12 residues.

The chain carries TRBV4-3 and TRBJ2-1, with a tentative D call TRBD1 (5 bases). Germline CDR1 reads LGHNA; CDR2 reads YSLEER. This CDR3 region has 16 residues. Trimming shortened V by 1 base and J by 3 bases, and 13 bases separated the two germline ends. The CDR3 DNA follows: TGCGCCAGCAGCCAAGGGTCTCAGGGCAGCTACAATGAGCAGTTCTTC. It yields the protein CASSQGSQGSYNEQFF.

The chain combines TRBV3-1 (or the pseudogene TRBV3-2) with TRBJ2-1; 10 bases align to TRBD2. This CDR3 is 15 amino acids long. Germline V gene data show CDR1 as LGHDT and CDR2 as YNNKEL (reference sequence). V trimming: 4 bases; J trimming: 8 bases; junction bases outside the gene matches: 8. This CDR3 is CASSPRAGGRDEQFF. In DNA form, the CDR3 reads TGTGCCAGCAGCCCGCGAGCGGGGGGGAGGGATGAGCAGTTCTTC.

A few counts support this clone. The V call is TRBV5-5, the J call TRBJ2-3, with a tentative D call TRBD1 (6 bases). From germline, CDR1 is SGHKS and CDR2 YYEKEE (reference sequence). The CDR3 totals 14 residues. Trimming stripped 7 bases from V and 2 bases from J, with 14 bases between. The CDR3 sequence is CASGPGTPTDTQYF. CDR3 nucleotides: TGTGCCAGCGGGCCCGGGACACCCACAGATACGCAGTATTTT.

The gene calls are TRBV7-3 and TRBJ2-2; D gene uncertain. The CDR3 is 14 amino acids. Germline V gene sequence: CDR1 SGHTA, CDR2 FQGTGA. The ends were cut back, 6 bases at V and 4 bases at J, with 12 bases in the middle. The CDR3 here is CASRSISTTGELFF. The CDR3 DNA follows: TGTGCCAGCAGATCTATATCTACCACCGGGGAGCTGTTTTTT.

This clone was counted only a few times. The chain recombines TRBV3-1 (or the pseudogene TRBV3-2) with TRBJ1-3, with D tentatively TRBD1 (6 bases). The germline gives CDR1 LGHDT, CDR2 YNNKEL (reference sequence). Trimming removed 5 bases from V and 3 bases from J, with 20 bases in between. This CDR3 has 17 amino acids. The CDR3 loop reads CASSERLQGLGGNTIYF. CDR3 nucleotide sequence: TGTGCCAGCAGCGAAAGACTTCAGGGGTTAGGTGGAAACACCATATATTTT.

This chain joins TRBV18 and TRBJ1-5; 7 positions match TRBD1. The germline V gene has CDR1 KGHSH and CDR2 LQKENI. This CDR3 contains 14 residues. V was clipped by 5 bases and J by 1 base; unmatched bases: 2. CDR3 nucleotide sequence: TGTGCCAGCTCAGGGACAGTGAGCAATCAGCCCCAGCATTTT. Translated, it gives CASSGTVSNQPQHF.

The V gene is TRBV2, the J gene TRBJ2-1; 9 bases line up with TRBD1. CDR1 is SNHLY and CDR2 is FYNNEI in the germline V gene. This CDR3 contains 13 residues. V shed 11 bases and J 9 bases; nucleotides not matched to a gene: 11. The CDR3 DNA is TGTGCCGGGACCGGGACAGGGTCCGGTGAGCAGTTCTTC. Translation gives CAGTGTGSGEQFF.

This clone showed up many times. The CDR3 region has the DNA TGTGCCACCAAGGACAGGGATCCAGTCAATGAGCAGTTCTTC. Translating it yields CATKDRDPVNEQFF. The genes are TRBV24-1 and TRBJ2-1, with 8 bases aligning to TRBD1. J lost 6 bases, V lost 8 bases, and 8 bases had no gene match. The germline CDR1 and CDR2 sequences are KGHDR and SFDVKD. This CDR3 is 14 amino acids long.

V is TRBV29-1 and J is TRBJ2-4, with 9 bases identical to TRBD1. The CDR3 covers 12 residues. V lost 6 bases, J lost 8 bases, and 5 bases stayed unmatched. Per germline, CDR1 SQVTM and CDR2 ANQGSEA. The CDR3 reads CSVATGGDIQYF. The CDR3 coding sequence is TGCAGCGTCGCGACAGGGGGGGACATTCAGTACTTC.

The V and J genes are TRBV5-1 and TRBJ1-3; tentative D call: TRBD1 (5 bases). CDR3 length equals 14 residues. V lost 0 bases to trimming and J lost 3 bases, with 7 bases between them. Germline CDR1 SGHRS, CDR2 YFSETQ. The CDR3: CASSLAGYGNTIYF. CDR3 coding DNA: TGCGCCAGCAGCTTGGCAGGGTATGGAAACACCATATATTTT.

Here the CDR3 reads CASSYSVGAPRTGELFF. CDR3 sequence (DNA): TGTGCCAGCAGTTACTCGGTGGGAGCCCCTAGGACCGGGGAGCTGTTTTTT. The chain carries TRBV6-2 or TRBV6-3 and TRBJ2-2, with D tentatively TRBD2 (5 bases). This CDR3 comprises 17 residues. CDR1 is MNHEY and CDR2 is SVGEGT in the germline V gene. V lost 0 bases and J lost 5, with 16 bases in between.

Here the CDR3 DNA reads TGCGCCAGCAGCCAAGAACCCCAGGGGGCTGTTTCCAAAAACATTCAGTACTTC. It is translated as CASSQEPQGAVSKNIQYF. The rearrangement uses TRBV4-1 and TRBJ2-4, with 8 nucleotides matching TRBD1. The V gene end was trimmed by 0 bases and the J gene end by 2 bases; junction bases not matched to a gene: 9. There are 18 residues in the CDR3. Germline V gene lookup returns CDR1 MGHRA and CDR2 YSYEKL.

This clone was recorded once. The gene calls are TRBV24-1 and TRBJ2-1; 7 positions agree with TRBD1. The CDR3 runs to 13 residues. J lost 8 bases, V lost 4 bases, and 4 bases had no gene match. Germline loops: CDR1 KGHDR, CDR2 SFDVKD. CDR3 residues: CATSEPTGDEQFF. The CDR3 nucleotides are TGTGCCACCAGTGAACCTACAGGGGATGAGCAGTTCTTC.

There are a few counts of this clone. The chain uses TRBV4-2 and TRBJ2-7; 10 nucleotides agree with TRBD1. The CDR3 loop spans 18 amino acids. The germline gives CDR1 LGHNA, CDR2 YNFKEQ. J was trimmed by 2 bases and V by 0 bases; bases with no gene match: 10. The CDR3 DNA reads TGTGCCAGCAGCCAAGAAGTGCCCCGGGGGACAGGGGCCTACGAGCAGTACTTC. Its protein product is CASSQEVPRGTGAYEQYF.

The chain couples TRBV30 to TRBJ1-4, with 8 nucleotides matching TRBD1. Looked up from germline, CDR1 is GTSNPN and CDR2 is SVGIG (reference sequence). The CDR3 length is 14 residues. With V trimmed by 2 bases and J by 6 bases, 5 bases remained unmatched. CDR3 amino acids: CAWSIQTGDEKLFF. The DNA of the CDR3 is TGTGCCTGGAGTATTCAGACAGGGGATGAAAAACTGTTTTTT.

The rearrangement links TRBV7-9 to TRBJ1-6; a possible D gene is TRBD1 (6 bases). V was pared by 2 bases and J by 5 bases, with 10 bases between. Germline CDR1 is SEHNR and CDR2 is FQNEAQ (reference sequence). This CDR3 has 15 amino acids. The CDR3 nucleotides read TGTGCCAGCAGCTTATTGGACAGTCATAATTCACCCCTCCACTTT. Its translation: CASSLLDSHNSPLHF.

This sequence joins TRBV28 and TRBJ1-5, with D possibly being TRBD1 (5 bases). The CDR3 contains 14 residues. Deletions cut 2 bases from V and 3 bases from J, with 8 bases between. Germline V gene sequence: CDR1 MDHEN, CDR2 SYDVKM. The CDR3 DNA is TGTGCCAGCAGTTTACAGGGCCCCAATCAGCCCCAGCATTTT. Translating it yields CASSLQGPNQPQHF.

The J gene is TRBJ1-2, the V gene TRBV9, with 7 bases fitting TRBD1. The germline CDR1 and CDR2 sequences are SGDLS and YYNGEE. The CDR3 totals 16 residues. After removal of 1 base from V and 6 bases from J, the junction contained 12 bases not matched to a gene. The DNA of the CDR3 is TGTGCCAGCAGCGTAAACCCTACAGGGGATCGGGATGGCTACACCTTC. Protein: CASSVNPTGDRDGYTF. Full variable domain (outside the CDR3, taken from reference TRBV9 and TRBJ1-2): DSGVTQTPKHLITATGQRVTLRCSPRSGDLSVYWYQQSLDQGLQFLIQYYNGEERAKGNILERFSAQQFPDLHSELNLSSLELGDSALYFCASSVNPTGDRDGYTFGSGTRLTVV.

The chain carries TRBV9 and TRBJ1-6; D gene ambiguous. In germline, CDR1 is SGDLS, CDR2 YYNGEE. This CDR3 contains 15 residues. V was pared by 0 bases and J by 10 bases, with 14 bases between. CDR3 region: CASSVVDAGWSPLHF. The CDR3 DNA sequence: TGTGCCAGCAGCGTAGTCGATGCAGGATGGTCACCCCTCCACTTT.

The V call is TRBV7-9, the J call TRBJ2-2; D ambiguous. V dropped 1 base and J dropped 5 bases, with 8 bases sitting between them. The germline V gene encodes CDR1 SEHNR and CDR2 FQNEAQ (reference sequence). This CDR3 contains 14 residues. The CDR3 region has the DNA TGTGCCAGCAGCTTAGATGTGAGGACCGGGGAGCTGTTTTTT. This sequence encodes CASSLDVRTGELFF.

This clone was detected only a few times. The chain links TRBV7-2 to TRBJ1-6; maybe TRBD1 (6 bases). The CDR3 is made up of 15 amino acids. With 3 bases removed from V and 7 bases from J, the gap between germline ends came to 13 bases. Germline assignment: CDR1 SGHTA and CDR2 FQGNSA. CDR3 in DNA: TGTGCCAGCAGCTTGCAACAGGGAGGGAATTCACCCCTCCACTTT. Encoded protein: CASSLQQGGNSPLHF.

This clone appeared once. The CDR3 protein is CASSLLEGGDSPLHF. CDR3 bases: TGTGCCAGCAGTCTCCTGGAGGGGGGGGACTCACCCCTCCACTTT. This chain links TRBV2 with TRBJ1-6; maybe TRBD1 (6 bases). V was cut by 5 bases and J by 10 bases, with 18 bases left in between. The germline gives CDR1 SNHLY, CDR2 FYNNEI. The CDR3 consists of 15 residues.

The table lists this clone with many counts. CDR3 residues: CASRPGQGNSPLHF. The CDR3 DNA reads as TGTGCCAGCAGACCCGGACAGGGGAATTCACCCCTCCACTTT. This rearrangement joins TRBV27 to TRBJ1-6, with 9 bases aligning to TRBD1. The ends lost 6 bases at V and 7 bases at J; junction bases unmatched: 4. Germline V CDR1 and CDR2: MNHEY, SMNVEV (reference sequence). The CDR3 is 14 amino acids.

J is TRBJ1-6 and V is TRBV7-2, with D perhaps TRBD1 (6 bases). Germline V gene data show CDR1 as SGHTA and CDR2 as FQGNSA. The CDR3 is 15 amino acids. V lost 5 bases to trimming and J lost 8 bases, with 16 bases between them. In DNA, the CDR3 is TGTGCCAGCAGCATCCAGGGGCTTGTGGATTCACCCCTCCACTTT. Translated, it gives CASSIQGLVDSPLHF.